This TCR beta chain was sequenced in a study of blood T cell repertoires in COVID-19. About the study: Italy, Spain and the United States were the sources of the convalescent and acute COVID-19 samples. PBMCs, B-cell-depleted T cells, or T cells were the source of the cDNA or gDNA that made up the material.

Per the study methods: The assay estimated nucleated cells by amplifying reference gene primers. Measured with immunoSEQ multiplex PCR; TCRdb has only the in-frame clones, and not every one. That table furnishes V, J and clone size, whereas the DNA furnished D and trimming. The sample gives about 200,000 clones, approximately 80% of which show up once; about 20% is in the top ten. Material: peripheral blood. The sequence was obtained from a human donor in a cohort sampled during active COVID-19.

CDR3 sequence reads: CASSTRRRQGLTRELFF. In nucleotides, the CDR3 is TGTGCCAGTAGTACTCGCCGCCGACAGGGATTAACCCGGGAGCTGTTTTTT. The chain links TRBV19 to TRBJ2-2; 7 positions agree with TRBD1. Germline V gives CDR1 LNHDA, CDR2 SQIVND (reference sequence). The trim removed 4 bases at V and 9 bases at J, leaving 17 bases unmatched. The CDR3 runs to 17 residues. The whole variable domain, filled in from reference TRBV19 and TRBJ2-2, reads DGGITQSPKYLFRKEGQNVTLSCEQNLNHDAMYWYRQDPGQGLRLIYYSQIVNDFQKGDIAEGYSVSREKKESFPLTVTSAQKNPTAFYLCASSTRRRQGLTRELFFGEGSRLTVL.